This T cell receptor (beta chain) stems from a study of T-cell reconstitution after alpha-beta-depleted transplantation in children. Germline CDR1 and CDR2: SGHRS and YFSETQ. This CDR3 comprises 17 residues. V trimming: 3 bases; J trimming: 5 bases; junction bases outside the gene matches: 14. This sample's TCRbeta library carried unique molecular identifier barcodes. TCRdb reprocessed the PCR reads via MiXCR and lists one record per CDR3 protein. The sample carries roughly 300,000 distinct CDR3 sequences, approximately 9.8% recorded once. The TCR sequence derives from a human donor who donated a stem cell graft to a child with SCID. The J gene is TRBJ2-1, the V gene TRBV5-1; 7 bases are shared with TRBD2. Sequences were derived from PBMCs from the stem cell graft donor, sampled from the stem cell graft. The CDR3 bases are TGCGCCAGCAGCTCAGTCAGAGCGGGGTCCCGGAACAATGAGCAGTTCTTC. Translated, it gives CASSSVRAGSRNNEQFF.